Listed below are T cell receptor beta chains from one sample, sequenced in a study of shared clonotypes between healthy human individuals. The method was immunoSEQ multiplex PCR; TCRdb's version includes in-frame clones alone and lacks a portion of them. The table includes 180,000 or so clones, over 80% detected once. Material for sequencing was naive CD4+ T cells sorted from blood. These receptors came from a woman aged 25 to 39 in good health. Both conserved end residues are trimmed from each CDR3.

j_call	v_call	cdr3_aa
TRBJ1-1	TRBV6-1	ASSEGGRTEAF
TRBJ1-1	TRBV30	AWSVLGGYNTEAF
TRBJ2-7	TRBV18	ASSSLGRGSYEQY
TRBJ2-1	TRBV28	ASSSGGSGDNEQF
TRBJ2-1	TRBV7-9	ASSLLGISNEQF
TRBJ2-7	TRBV7-9	ASSFPGQGAYEQY
TRBJ2-7	TRBV19	ASSIAAGSTYEQY
TRBJ2-5	TRBV4-2	ASSLLRVAGGLPETQY
TRBJ2-7	TRBV6-5	ASSYSSGGSYEQY
TRBJ1-1	TRBV7-9	ASSLGSQGTEAF
TRBJ2-1	TRBV6-5	ASSYSGPDMNEQF
TRBJ2-5	TRBV4-2	ASSQATGWETQY
TRBJ2-5	TRBV2	ASSTETQY
TRBJ1-2	TRBV10-3	ATQGSGGYT
TRBJ1-1	TRBV4-2	ASSQRIGNTEAF
TRBJ2-7	TRBV4-1	ASSQVTGTSAYEQY
TRBJ1-4	TRBV19	ASSPRSLRNEKLF
TRBJ1-4	TRBV7-9	ASSPLRTGTNEKLF
TRBJ1-6	TRBV5-1	ASSLRSDRASPLH
TRBJ2-1	TRBV28	ASSFRRLASTYNEQF
TRBJ2-7	TRBV28	ASSPRLATSYEQY
TRBJ2-7	TRBV2	ATQEQGPFNEQY